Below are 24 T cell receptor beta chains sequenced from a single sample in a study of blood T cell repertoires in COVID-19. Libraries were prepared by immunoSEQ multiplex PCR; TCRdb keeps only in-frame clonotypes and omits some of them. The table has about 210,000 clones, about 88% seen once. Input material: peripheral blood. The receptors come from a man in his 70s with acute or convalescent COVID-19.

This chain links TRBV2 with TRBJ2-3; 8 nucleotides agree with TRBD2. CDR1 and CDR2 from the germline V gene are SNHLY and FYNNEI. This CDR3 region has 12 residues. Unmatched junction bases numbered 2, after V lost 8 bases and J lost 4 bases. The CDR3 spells CASSGGPDTQYF. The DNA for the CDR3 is TGTGCCAGCTCGGGAGGGCCAGATACGCAGTATTTT.

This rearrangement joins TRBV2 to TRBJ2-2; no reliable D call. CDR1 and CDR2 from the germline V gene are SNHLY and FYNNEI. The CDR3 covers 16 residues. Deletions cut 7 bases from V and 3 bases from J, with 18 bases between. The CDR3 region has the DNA TGTGCCAGCACTGTGGTCGGAGTCCCGGACACCGGGGAGCTGTTTTTT. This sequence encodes CASTVVGVPDTGELFF.

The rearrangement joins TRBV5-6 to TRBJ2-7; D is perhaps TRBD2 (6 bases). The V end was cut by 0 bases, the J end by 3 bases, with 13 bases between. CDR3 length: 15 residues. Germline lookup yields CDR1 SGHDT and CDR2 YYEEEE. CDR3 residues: CASSLGYTGDYEQYF. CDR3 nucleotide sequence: TGTGCCAGCAGCTTGGGCTACACGGGGGACTACGAGCAGTACTTC.

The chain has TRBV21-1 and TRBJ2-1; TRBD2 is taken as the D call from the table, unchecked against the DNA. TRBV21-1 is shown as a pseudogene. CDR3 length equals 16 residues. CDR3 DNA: TGTGCCAGCAGCCCGACCAAAGCGGGAGTGCTCAATGAGCAGTTCTTC. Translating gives CASSPTKAGVLNEQFF.

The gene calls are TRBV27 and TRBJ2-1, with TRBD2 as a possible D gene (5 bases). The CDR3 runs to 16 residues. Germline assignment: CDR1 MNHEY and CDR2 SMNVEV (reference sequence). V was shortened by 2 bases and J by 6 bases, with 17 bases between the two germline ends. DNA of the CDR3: TGTGCCAGCAGTTTAGCGGGCGGCCAAAAGACCAATGAGCAGTTCTTC. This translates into CASSLAGGQKTNEQFF.

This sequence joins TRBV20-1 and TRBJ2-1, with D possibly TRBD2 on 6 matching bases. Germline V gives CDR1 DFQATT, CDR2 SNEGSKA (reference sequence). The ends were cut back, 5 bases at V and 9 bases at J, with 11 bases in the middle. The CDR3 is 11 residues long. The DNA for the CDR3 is TGCAGTGCTGGGGGGACTGTTGAGCAGTTCTTC. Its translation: CSAGGTVEQFF.

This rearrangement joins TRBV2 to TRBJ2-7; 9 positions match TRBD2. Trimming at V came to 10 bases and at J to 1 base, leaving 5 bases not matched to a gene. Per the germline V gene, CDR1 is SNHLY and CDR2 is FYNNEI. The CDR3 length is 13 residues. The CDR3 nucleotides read TGTGCCATATCGACTAGCGGATCCTACGAGCAGTACTTC. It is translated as CAISTSGSYEQYF.

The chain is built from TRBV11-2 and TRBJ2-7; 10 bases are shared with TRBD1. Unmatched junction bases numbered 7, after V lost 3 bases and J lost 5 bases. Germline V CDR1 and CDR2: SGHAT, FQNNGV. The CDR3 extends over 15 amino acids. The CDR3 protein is CASSFPGTGVNEQYF. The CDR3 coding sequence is TGTGCCAGCAGCTTCCCCGGGACAGGGGTCAACGAGCAGTACTTC.

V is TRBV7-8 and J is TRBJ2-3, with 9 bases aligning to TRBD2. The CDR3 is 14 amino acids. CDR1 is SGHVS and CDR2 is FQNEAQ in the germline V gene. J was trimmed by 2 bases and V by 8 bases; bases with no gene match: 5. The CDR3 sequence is CASGASGNTDTQYF. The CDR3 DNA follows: TGTGCCAGCGGGGCTAGCGGGAACACAGATACGCAGTATTTT.

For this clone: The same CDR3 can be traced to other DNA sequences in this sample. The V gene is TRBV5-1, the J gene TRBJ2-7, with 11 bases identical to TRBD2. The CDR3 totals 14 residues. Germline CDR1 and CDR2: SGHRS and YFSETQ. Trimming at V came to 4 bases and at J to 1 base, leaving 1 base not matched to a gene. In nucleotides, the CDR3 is TGCGCCAGCAGCCTAGCGGGAGGATCCTACGAGCAGTACTTC. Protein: CASSLAGGSYEQYF.

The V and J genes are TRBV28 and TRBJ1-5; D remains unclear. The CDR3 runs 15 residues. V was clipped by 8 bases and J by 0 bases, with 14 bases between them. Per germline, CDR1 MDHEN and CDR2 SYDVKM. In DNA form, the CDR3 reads TGTGCCAGCCTCCACTTCATCAATAGCAATCAGCCCCAGCATTTT. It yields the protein CASLHFINSNQPQHF.

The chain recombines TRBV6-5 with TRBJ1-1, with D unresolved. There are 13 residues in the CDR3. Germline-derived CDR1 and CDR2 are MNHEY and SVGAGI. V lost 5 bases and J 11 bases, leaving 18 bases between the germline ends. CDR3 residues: CASSRSDTRMAFF. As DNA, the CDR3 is TGTGCCAGCAGTCGGTCTGACACAAGGATGGCTTTCTTT.

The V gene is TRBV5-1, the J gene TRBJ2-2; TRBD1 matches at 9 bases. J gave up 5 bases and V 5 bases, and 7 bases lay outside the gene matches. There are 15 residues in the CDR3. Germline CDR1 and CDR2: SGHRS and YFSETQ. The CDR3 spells CASSTDRGKTGELFF. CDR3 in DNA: TGCGCCAGCAGTACCGACAGGGGGAAGACCGGGGAGCTGTTTTTT. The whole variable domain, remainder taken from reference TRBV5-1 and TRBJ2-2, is KAGVTQTPRYLIKTRGQQVTLSCSPISGHRSVSWYQQTPGQGLQFLFEYFSETQRNKGNFPGRFSGRQFSNSRSEMNVSTLELGDSALYLCASSTDRGKTGELFFGEGSRLTVL.

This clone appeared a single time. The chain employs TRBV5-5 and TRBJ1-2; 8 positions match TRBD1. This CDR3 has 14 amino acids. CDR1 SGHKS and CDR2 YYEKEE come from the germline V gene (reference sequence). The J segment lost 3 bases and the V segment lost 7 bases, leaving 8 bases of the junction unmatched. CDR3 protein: CASSRQGMDYGYTF. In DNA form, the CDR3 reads TGTGCCAGCTCCCGACAGGGGATGGACTATGGCTACACCTTC.

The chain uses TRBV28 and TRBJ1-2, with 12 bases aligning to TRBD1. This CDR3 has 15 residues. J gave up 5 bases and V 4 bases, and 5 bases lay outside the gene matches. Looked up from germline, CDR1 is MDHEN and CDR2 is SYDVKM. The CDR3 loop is CASSSGQGARYGYTF. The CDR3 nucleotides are TGTGCCAGCAGTTCGGGACAGGGGGCGCGTTATGGCTACACCTTC.

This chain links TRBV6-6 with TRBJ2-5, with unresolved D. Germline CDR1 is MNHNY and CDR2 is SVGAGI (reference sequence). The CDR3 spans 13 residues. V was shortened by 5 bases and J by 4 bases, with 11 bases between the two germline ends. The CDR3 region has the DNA TGTGCCAGCAGTCGTCCGGGTGGAGAGACCCAGTACTTC. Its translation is CASSRPGGETQYF.

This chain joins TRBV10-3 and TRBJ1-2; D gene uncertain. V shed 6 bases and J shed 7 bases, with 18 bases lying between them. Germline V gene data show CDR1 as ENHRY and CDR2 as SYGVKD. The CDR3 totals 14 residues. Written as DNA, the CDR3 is TGTGCCATCAGGGACCGGGGTTTTCGGGGTGGCTACACCTTC. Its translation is CAIRDRGFRGGYTF.

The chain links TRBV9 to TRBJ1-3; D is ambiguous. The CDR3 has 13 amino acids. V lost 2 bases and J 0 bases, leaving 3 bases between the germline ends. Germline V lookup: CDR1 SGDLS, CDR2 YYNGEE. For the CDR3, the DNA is TGTGCCAGCAGCGTCGGCTCTGGAAACACCATATATTTT. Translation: CASSVGSGNTIYF.

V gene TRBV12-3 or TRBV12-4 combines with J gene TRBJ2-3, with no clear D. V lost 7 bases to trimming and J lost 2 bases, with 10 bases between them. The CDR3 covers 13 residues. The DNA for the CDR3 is TGTGCCAGCACTGGCTACTACACAGATACGCAGTATTTT. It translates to CASTGYYTDTQYF.

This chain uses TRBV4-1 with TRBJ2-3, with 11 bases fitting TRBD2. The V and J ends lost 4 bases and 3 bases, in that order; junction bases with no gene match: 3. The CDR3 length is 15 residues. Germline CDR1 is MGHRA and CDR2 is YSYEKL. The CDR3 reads CASSLGLAETDTQYF. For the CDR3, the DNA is TGCGCCAGCAGCCTGGGACTAGCGGAGACAGATACGCAGTATTTT.

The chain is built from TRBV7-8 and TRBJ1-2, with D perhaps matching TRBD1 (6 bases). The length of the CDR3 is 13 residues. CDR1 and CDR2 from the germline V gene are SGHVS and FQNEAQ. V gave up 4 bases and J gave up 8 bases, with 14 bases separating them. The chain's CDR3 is CASSSPDSVGYTF. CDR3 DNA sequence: TGTGCCAGCAGCTCCCCGGACAGCGTCGGCTACACCTTC.

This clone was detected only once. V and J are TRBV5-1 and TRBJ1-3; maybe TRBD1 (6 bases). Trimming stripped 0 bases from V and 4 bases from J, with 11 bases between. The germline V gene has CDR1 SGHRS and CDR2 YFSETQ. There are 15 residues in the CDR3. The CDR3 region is CASSLAWGQGNTIYF. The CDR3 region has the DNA TGCGCCAGCAGCTTGGCCTGGGGGCAGGGAAACACCATATATTTT.

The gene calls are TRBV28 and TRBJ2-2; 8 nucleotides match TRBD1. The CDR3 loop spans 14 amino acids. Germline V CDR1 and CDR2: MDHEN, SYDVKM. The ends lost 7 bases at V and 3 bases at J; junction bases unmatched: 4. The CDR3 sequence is CASTSTGDTGELFF. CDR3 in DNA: TGTGCCAGCACCTCGACAGGGGACACCGGGGAGCTGTTTTTT.

In nucleotides, the CDR3 is TGTGCCAGCAGTCATAGATCAGGGGGCCCCAGTGGGGGTGGCTACACCTTC. Encoded protein: CASSHRSGGPSGGGYTF. V gene TRBV7-2 combines with J gene TRBJ1-2, with TRBD1 matching over 8 bases. Germline-derived CDR1 and CDR2 are SGHTA and FQGNSA. The length of the CDR3 is 17 residues. V lost 6 bases, J lost 7 bases, and 19 bases stayed unmatched.